This T cell receptor beta chain was found in a study of T cells in Graves' hyperthyroidism and ophthalmopathy. About the study: Any treatment followed the collection of peripheral blood at initial diagnosis. General study results and limits: Ophthalmopathy cases were set apart from stable hyperthyroidism by a 13 V-J model.

Between the trimmed V and J ends, which lost 3 bases and 5 bases, there was a span of 10 bases. This CDR3 is 13 amino acids long. RNA transcripts provided the source from which TCR beta CDR3 regions were amplified. The study used the HTBI primer set for a first-round RT-PCR of the TCR CDR3. TCRdb passed the multiplex PCR reads through MiXCR, listing each CDR3 protein once. Of fewer than 250,000 distinct CDR3 sequences listed, 15% to 20% were seen once; the top ten hold around 52%. This clonotype was recorded many times. Its specificity is not known. What was sequenced was blood. This receptor was obtained from a man aged 45 to 65 with Graves' hyperthyroidism. The rearrangement joins TRBV12-3 or TRBV12-4 to TRBJ2-5; D unresolved. CDR3 loop: CASSFEDLETQYF. In DNA, the CDR3 is TGTGCCAGCAGTTTTGAGGATCTTGAGACCCAGTACTTC.